One sample yielded the 29 T cell receptor beta chains listed below, sequenced in a study of cytotoxic CD8 clonotypes in ibrutinib-treated CLL. The table came from immunoSEQ multiplex PCR; TCRdb's copy has only in-frame clones and leaves some out. The sample shows under 30,000 clones, 76% of them seen only once. The sample in question was PBMCs, obtained after 36 months of ibrutinib treatment. These TCRs come from a human donor with chronic lymphocytic leukemia.

This chain uses TRBV9 with TRBJ2-2, with TRBD1 matching over 8 bases. This CDR3 region has 15 residues. V lost 4 bases and J lost 10; bases outside the gene matches: 12. Germline CDR1 SGDLS, CDR2 YYNGEE. In nucleotides, the CDR3 is TGTGCCAGCAGCAAACTTTCTGGACAGGGTGAGGAGCTGTTTTTT. Amino acids: CASSKLSGQGEELFF.

The CDR3 spells CASSSTSLGNEQFF. In DNA, the CDR3 is TGTGCCAGCAGCTCAACTAGTTTAGGGAATGAGCAGTTCTTC. This rearrangement joins TRBV5-4 to TRBJ2-1; D possibly corresponds to TRBD2 (5 bases). Germline CDR1 is SGHNT and CDR2 is YYREEE (reference sequence). This CDR3 is 14 amino acids long. V lost 3 bases and J lost 7, with 14 bases in between.

This chain uses TRBV7-3 with TRBJ1-4; tentative D call: TRBD1 (5 bases). Germline-derived CDR1 and CDR2 are SGHTA and FQGTGA. The CDR3 is 15 amino acids. Trimming took 5 bases from V and 8 from J, leaving 18 bases between them. CDR3 bases: TGTGCCAGCAGCCCGTTAAAGGGGAGGGTCGAAAAACTGTTTTTT. Translating gives CASSPLKGRVEKLFF.

A few counts support this clone. J is TRBJ2-3 and V is TRBV30; 7 bases are shared with TRBD2. Unmatched junction bases numbered 7, after V lost 4 bases and J lost 3 bases. From germline, CDR1 is GTSNPN and CDR2 SVGIG (reference sequence). The CDR3 is 14 amino acids. Written as DNA, the CDR3 is TGTGCCTGGAACCGGGGGGATGAGACAGATACGCAGTATTTT. Residues: CAWNRGDETDTQYF.

This chain connects TRBV7-9 to TRBJ1-4; D unclear. Germline loops: CDR1 SEHNR, CDR2 FQNEAQ (reference sequence). V was clipped by 6 bases and J by 3 bases, with 20 bases between them. The CDR3 runs to 17 residues. CDR3 sequence reads: CASSTSIAVSANEKLFF. The CDR3, as DNA: TGTGCCAGCAGTACATCCATCGCGGTTTCGGCTAATGAAAAACTGTTTTTT.

The chain's CDR3 is CATSRGTSNEKLFF. The DNA for the CDR3 is TGTGCCACCAGCAGGGGGACCTCTAATGAAAAACTGTTTTTT. The V and J genes are TRBV15 and TRBJ1-4; D possibly corresponds to TRBD1 (5 bases). CDR1 is LNHNV and CDR2 is YYDKDF in the germline V gene (reference sequence). Trimming took off 3 bases at V and 3 bases at J, with 8 bases between the two ends. This CDR3 has 14 amino acids.

The chain recombines TRBV7-8 with TRBJ2-3; the D is unclear. The V gene lost 5 bases and the J gene lost 1 base, with 13 bases spanning the gap. CDR1 and CDR2 (germline): SGHVS, FQNEAQ. The CDR3 is 15 amino acids. The CDR3 DNA reads as TGTGCCAGCAGCCCTGACCCTTACGGCACAGATACGCAGTATTTT. Protein: CASSPDPYGTDTQYF. Drawing the rest from reference TRBV7-8 and TRBJ2-3, the complete variable domain is GAGVSQSPRYKVAKRGQDVALRCDPISGHVSLFWYQQALGQGPEFLTYFQNEAQLDKSGLPSDRFFAERPEGSVSTLKIQRTQQEDSAVYLCASSPDPYGTDTQYFGPGTRLTVL.

This rearrangement joins TRBV28 to TRBJ1-3, with D uncertain. CDR3 length: 13 residues. The germline CDR1 and CDR2 sequences are MDHEN and SYDVKM. The V end lost 2 bases, the J end lost 12 bases, and 14 bases lay between the germline ends. The CDR3 region is CASSLEPRWVIYF. The CDR3 DNA follows: TGTGCCAGCAGTTTAGAGCCGCGATGGGTCATATATTTT.

The chain recombines TRBV6-5 with TRBJ2-7, with 10 bases that match TRBD1. CDR3 length: 14 residues. Germline CDR1 is MNHEY and CDR2 is SVGAGI. J gave up 3 bases and V 4 bases, and 3 bases lay outside the gene matches. The CDR3 is CASSLGQGIYEQYF. In nucleotides, the CDR3 is TGTGCCAGCAGTTTGGGACAGGGGATCTACGAGCAGTACTTC.

V gene TRBV7-3 combines with J gene TRBJ1-2, with TRBD1 as a possible D gene (5 bases). The germline CDR1 and CDR2 sequences are SGHTA and FQGTGA. Trimming took 3 bases from V and 4 from J, leaving 9 bases between them. The CDR3 runs 13 residues. The CDR3 region is CASSLTGGYGYTF. Written as DNA, the CDR3 is TGTGCCAGCAGCTTGACGGGGGGCTATGGCTACACCTTC.

The chain employs TRBV5-6 and TRBJ2-5; no definite D call. Trimming took 2 bases from V and 0 from J, leaving 8 bases between them. This CDR3 has 14 residues. CDR1 SGHDT and CDR2 YYEEEE come from the germline V gene. The CDR3, as DNA: TGTGCCAGCAGCTTCCCGGCGGACCAAGAGACCCAGTACTTC. Translation gives CASSFPADQETQYF.

This chain uses TRBV4-2 with TRBJ1-5; tentatively, D is TRBD1 (6 bases). The V end was cut by 0 bases, the J end by 9 bases, with 15 bases between. Germline CDR1 LGHNA, CDR2 YNFKEQ. The CDR3 is 15 residues long. The CDR3 DNA follows: TGTGCCAGCAGCCAAGAAGGGGGGGAAGATCGGCCCCAGCATTTT. Translation: CASSQEGGEDRPQHF.

The DNA for the CDR3 is TGTGCCAGCAGCAGGACAGCTAACACTGAAGCTTTCTTT. It specifies CASSRTANTEAFF. The chain has TRBV6-6 and TRBJ1-1, with a possible D match to TRBD1 (6 bases). CDR1 MNHNY and CDR2 SVGAGI come from the germline V gene (reference sequence). V was trimmed by 6 bases and J by 2 bases, leaving 10 bases between them. The CDR3 sequence is 13 residues long.

V and J are TRBV4-3 and TRBJ2-7; D is perhaps TRBD2 (6 bases). Germline CDR1 is LGHNA and CDR2 is YSLEER. This CDR3 contains 14 residues. V shed 3 bases and J shed 3 bases, with 12 bases lying between them. DNA of the CDR3: TGCGCCAGCAGCCAGCACGGAGGGGTCTACGAGCAGTACTTC. Its protein product is CASSQHGGVYEQYF.

This clone was seen only a few times. V usage is TRBV2 and J usage is TRBJ2-7; D gene ambiguous. This CDR3 contains 12 residues. CDR1 and CDR2 from the germline V gene are SNHLY and FYNNEI. V was trimmed by 5 bases and J by 6 bases, leaving 11 bases between them. This CDR3 is CASSPVGSEQYF. DNA of the CDR3: TGTGCCAGCAGTCCCGTAGGGTCCGAGCAGTACTTC.

The chain recombines TRBV7-3 with TRBJ1-1; D gene ambiguous. The CDR3 has 14 amino acids. V dropped 2 bases and J dropped 1 base, with 8 bases sitting between them. Germline CDR1 and CDR2: SGHTA and FQGTGA. CDR3 sequence (DNA): TGTGCCAGCAGCTTATCCCGCAGGAACACTGAAGCTTTCTTT. Amino acid sequence: CASSLSRRNTEAFF.

V usage is TRBV6-6 and J usage is TRBJ2-5, with D possibly called TRBD1 or TRBD2 (5 bases each). The V gene's germline CDR1 is MNHNY and CDR2 SVGAGI (reference sequence). CDR3 length equals 13 residues. The ends were cut back, 6 bases at V and 7 bases at J, with 15 bases in the middle. CDR3 amino acids: CASRRGTVATQYF. In DNA, the CDR3 is TGTGCCAGCAGAAGAGGGACGGTTGCGACCCAGTACTTC.

The J gene is TRBJ1-1, the V gene TRBV4-1; possibly TRBD1 for D (6 bases). The CDR3 extends over 12 amino acids. Trimming took off 3 bases at V and 7 bases at J, with 9 bases between the two ends. CDR1 and CDR2 from the germline V gene are MGHRA and YSYEKL. CDR3 sequence (DNA): TGCGCCAGCAGCCACCTAGGGGGTGAAGCTTTCTTT. Protein product: CASSHLGGEAFF.

V and J are TRBV2 and TRBJ2-7; maybe TRBD2 (5 bases). Trimming left V 1 base short and J 3 bases short, with 7 bases between. Germline CDR1 and CDR2: SNHLY and FYNNEI. This CDR3 contains 13 residues. CDR3 nucleotides: TGTGCCAGCAGTGAAGTCGGGGACTACGAGCAGTACTTC. It specifies CASSEVGDYEQYF.

The J gene is TRBJ1-1, the V gene TRBV19; 7 positions agree with TRBD1. Trimming at V came to 9 bases and at J to 5 bases, leaving 9 bases not matched to a gene. CDR3 length equals 13 residues. CDR1 LNHDA and CDR2 SQIVND come from the germline V gene (reference sequence). CDR3 loop: CARSGGRRTEAFF. In DNA, the CDR3 is TGTGCCAGATCAGGGGGACGTCGAACTGAAGCTTTCTTT.

About this clone: At one end, the junction sequence differs from germline, possibly due to a read error. V usage is TRBV7-9 and J usage is TRBJ2-6, with TRBD1 matching 9 bases. The CDR3 covers 17 residues. Germline CDR1 and CDR2: SEHNR and FQNEAQ (reference sequence). The CDR3 is CASSLSRTGVGVNVLTF. The CDR3 DNA sequence: TGTGCCAGCAGCTTAAGCCGGACAGGGGTAGGGGTCAACGTCCTGACTTTC.

This clone occurred a few times. The chain carries TRBV5-1 and TRBJ2-1; D unresolved. The germline V gene encodes CDR1 SGHRS and CDR2 YFSETQ. Deletions cut 0 bases from V and 9 bases from J, with 7 bases between. CDR3 size: 12 residues. CDR3 bases: TGCGCCAGCAGCTTGGGTGGCGGTGAGCAGTTCTTC. Amino acid sequence: CASSLGGGEQFF.

The rearrangement uses TRBV4-3 and TRBJ1-1; weak D call: TRBD1 (5 bases). CDR1 is LGHNA, CDR2 YSLEER, per germline. V lost 4 bases and J 1 base, leaving 13 bases between the germline ends. The CDR3 length is 15 residues. This chain's CDR3 is CASSLEGRGNTEAFF. The CDR3 DNA sequence: TGCGCCAGCAGCCTGGAAGGGAGGGGGAACACTGAAGCTTTCTTT.

CDR3 protein: CASSQGQGSTEAFF. The CDR3 DNA is TGTGCCAGCAGCCAAGGACAGGGGAGCACTGAAGCTTTCTTT. The chain combines TRBV4-2 with TRBJ1-1; 8 bases map to TRBD1. The ends lost 1 base at V and 4 bases at J; junction bases unmatched: 2. The length of the CDR3 is 14 residues. The germline V gene has CDR1 LGHNA and CDR2 YNFKEQ.

The chain links TRBV19 to TRBJ1-1, with a weak D call TRBD1 (5 bases). The CDR3 spans 13 residues. Per the germline V gene, CDR1 is LNHDA and CDR2 is SQIVND (reference sequence). Deletions cut 3 bases from V and 3 bases from J, with 8 bases between. The CDR3 nucleotides read TGTGCCAGTAGTATCCTGACAGACACTGAAGCTTTCTTT. It codes for CASSILTDTEAFF.

The count of this clone is one. The chain uses TRBV6-6 and TRBJ1-2, with D maybe TRBD1 (6 bases). The CDR3 has 16 residues. The V end lost 2 bases, the J end lost 5 bases, and 18 bases lay between the germline ends. CDR1 and CDR2 (germline): MNHNY, SVGAGI (reference sequence). Here the CDR3 reads CASSYPQQGARYGYTF. The CDR3 region has the DNA TGTGCCAGCAGTTACCCCCAACAGGGAGCGAGGTATGGCTACACCTTC.

In this sample, this clone turned up a few times. The chain employs TRBV5-1 and TRBJ1-3, with TRBD1 as a possible D gene (6 bases). V lost 4 bases, J lost 0 bases, and 14 bases lay in between. CDR1 is SGHRS and CDR2 is YFSETQ in the germline V gene. CDR3 length: 16 residues. This CDR3 reads CASSPDGQSSGNTIYF. CDR3 in DNA: TGCGCCAGCAGCCCAGATGGACAGTCCTCTGGAAACACCATATATTTT.

The chain is built from TRBV7-6 and TRBJ2-5; D perhaps matches TRBD1 (5 bases). Germline V CDR1 and CDR2: SGHVS, FNYEAQ. The V and J ends lost 2 bases and 0 bases respectively, with 13 bases between them. The CDR3 runs 16 residues. The CDR3 spells CASSLNPKGYQETQYF. Written as DNA, the CDR3 is TGTGCCAGCAGCTTAAACCCTAAGGGGTACCAAGAGACCCAGTACTTC.

This chain links TRBV7-9 with TRBJ1-2; D is unresolved. The CDR3 spans 14 residues. The V end was cut by 3 bases, the J end by 7 bases, with 15 bases between. The germline V gene encodes CDR1 SEHNR and CDR2 FQNEAQ (reference sequence). The CDR3 spells CASSFTLDPGGYTF. CDR3 nucleotide sequence: TGTGCCAGCAGCTTCACCCTCGACCCGGGTGGCTACACCTTC.